These 7 T cell receptor beta chains share one sample of origin, sequenced in a study of blood T cell repertoires in COVID-19. Clones were read by immunoSEQ multiplex PCR, and TCRdb kept only the in-frame ones, dropping some. This table has roughly 88,000 clones, 65% to 90% appearing once. Sequencing was done on a sample of peripheral blood. Receptors originate from a woman over 75 with active or convalescent COVID-19.

The gene calls are TRBV6-2 or TRBV6-3 and TRBJ2-2, with 11 bases aligning to TRBD1. The CDR3 sequence is 18 residues long. The germline CDR1 and CDR2 sequences are MNHEY and SVGEGT. J lost 5 bases, V lost 2 bases, and 10 bases had no gene match. The CDR3 nucleotides are TGTGCCAGCAGTTACCGGTATCCGGGACAGGGGGTAACCGGGGAGCTGTTTTTT. Its translation: CASSYRYPGQGVTGELFF.

The gene calls are TRBV7-9 and TRBJ1-2; D is possibly TRBD1 (5 bases). V was pared by 4 bases and J by 6 bases, with 12 bases between. The CDR3 covers 13 residues. Germline V gene lookup returns CDR1 SEHNR and CDR2 FQNEAQ (reference sequence). CDR3 protein: CASSSLGGDGYTF. In DNA, the CDR3 is TGTGCCAGCAGCTCCCTCGGGGGGGATGGCTACACCTTC. Drawing the rest from reference TRBV7-9 and TRBJ1-2, the complete variable domain is DTGVSQNPRHKITKRGQNVTFRCDPISEHNRLYWYRQTLGQGPEFLTYFQNEAQLEKSRLLSDRFSAERPKGSFSTLEIQRTEQGDSAMYLCASSSLGGDGYTFGSGTRLTVV.

This sequence joins TRBV7-6 and TRBJ2-3; tentatively, D is TRBD1 (6 bases). Looked up from germline, CDR1 is SGHVS and CDR2 is FNYEAQ. The CDR3 has 15 residues. V lost 5 bases to trimming and J lost 2 bases, with 14 bases between them. The CDR3 sequence: CASSTAWDNTDTQYF. In nucleotides, the CDR3 is TGTGCCAGCAGCACTGCCTGGGACAACACAGATACGCAGTATTTT.

This sequence joins TRBV29-1 and TRBJ1-1, with 7 bases identical to TRBD1. After removal of 6 bases from V and 1 base from J, the junction contained 5 bases not matched to a gene. Per the germline V gene, CDR1 is SQVTM and CDR2 is ANQGSEA. The length of the CDR3 is 13 residues. CDR3: CSVGQTPNTEAFF. The CDR3 region has the DNA TGCAGCGTGGGACAGACGCCGAACACTGAAGCTTTCTTT.

This sequence joins TRBV5-4 and TRBJ2-1, with 10 bases lining up with TRBD2. This CDR3 contains 15 residues. The trim removed 0 bases at V and 9 bases at J, leaving 6 bases unmatched. The germline CDR1 and CDR2 sequences are SGHNT and YYREEE (reference sequence). DNA for the CDR3: TGTGCCAGCAGCTTGGCCTCAGCGGGAGGGGTTGAGCAGTTCTTC. This gives the protein CASSLASAGGVEQFF.

The chain couples TRBV19 to TRBJ2-7; a possible D gene is TRBD2 (5 bases). The germline V gene encodes CDR1 LNHDA and CDR2 SQIVND (reference sequence). V was trimmed by 3 bases and J by 7 bases, leaving 13 bases between them. The length of the CDR3 is 13 residues. CDR3 sequence (DNA): TGTGCCAGTAGTATCGGGAAGTACTGGGAGCAGTACTTC. Translation gives CASSIGKYWEQYF.

CDR3 DNA: TGCGCCAGCAGCCAAGTATTGGCGGGAGGGAACACCGGGGAGCTGTTTTTT. It specifies CASSQVLAGGNTGELFF. The V call is TRBV4-3, the J call TRBJ2-2; 8 positions agree with TRBD2. J lost 1 base, V lost 1 base, and 5 bases had no gene match. Germline V gene lookup returns CDR1 LGHNA and CDR2 YSLEER. This CDR3 comprises 17 residues.